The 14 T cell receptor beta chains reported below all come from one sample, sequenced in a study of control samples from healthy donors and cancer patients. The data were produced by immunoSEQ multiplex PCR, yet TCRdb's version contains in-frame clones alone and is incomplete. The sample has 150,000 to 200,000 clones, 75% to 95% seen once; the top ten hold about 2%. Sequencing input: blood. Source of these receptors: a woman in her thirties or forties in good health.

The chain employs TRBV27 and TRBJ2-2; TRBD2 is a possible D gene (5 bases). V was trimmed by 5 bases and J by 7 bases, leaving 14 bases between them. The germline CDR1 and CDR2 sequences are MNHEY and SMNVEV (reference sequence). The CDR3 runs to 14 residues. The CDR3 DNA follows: TGTGCCAGCAGTCCCGGGCTAGCCGTCGGGGAGCTGTTTTTT. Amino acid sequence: CASSPGLAVGELFF.

The CDR3 here is CAISVGGPAGPQHF. CDR3 coding DNA: TGTGCCATCAGTGTGGGAGGGCCCGCGGGGCCCCAGCATTTT. The rearrangement uses TRBV10-3 and TRBJ1-5; no clear D. The CDR3 spans 14 residues. CDR1 ENHRY and CDR2 SYGVKD come from the germline V gene. Deletions cut 4 bases from V and 9 bases from J, with 16 bases between.

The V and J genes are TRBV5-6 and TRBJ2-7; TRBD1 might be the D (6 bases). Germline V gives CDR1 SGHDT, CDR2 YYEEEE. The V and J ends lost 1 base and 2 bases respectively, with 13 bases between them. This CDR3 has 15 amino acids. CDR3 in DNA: TGTGCCAGCAGCTTGCAAGCGACAGGACCCTACGAGCAGTACTTC. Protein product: CASSLQATGPYEQYF.

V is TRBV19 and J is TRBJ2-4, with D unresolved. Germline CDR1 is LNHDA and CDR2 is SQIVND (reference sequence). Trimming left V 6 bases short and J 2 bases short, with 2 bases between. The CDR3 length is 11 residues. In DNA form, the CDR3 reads TGTGCCAGTAGCTCCAAAAACATTCAGTACTTC. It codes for CASSSKNIQYF. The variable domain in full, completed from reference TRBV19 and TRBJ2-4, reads DGGITQSPKYLFRKEGQNVTLSCEQNLNHDAMYWYRQDPGQGLRLIYYSQIVNDFQKGDIAEGYSVSREKKESFPLTVTSAQKNPTAFYLCASSSKNIQYFGAGTRLSVL.

The CDR3 sequence is CASRDKPVEKLFF. The CDR3 DNA reads TGCGCCAGTCGGGACAAACCCGTAGAAAAACTGTTTTTT. The chain carries TRBV5-1 and TRBJ1-4; D is perhaps TRBD1 (6 bases). V lost 8 bases to trimming and J lost 8 bases, with 16 bases between them. The CDR3 is 13 residues long. The germline V gene has CDR1 SGHRS and CDR2 YFSETQ.

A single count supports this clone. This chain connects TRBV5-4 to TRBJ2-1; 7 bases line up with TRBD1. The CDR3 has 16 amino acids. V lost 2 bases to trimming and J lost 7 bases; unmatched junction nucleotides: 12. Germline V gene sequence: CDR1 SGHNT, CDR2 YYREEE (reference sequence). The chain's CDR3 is CASSFNTLSTGNEQFF. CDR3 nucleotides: TGTGCCAGCAGCTTCAACACACTATCGACAGGGAATGAGCAGTTCTTC.

The CDR3 DNA is TGTGCCAGCAGTGATAGCGGGGGGGCGACCGGGGAGCTGTTTTTT. Translated, it gives CASSDSGGATGELFF. The chain carries TRBV2 and TRBJ2-2, with 11 bases matching TRBD2. The length of the CDR3 is 15 residues. The V and J ends lost 3 bases and 5 bases, in that order; junction bases with no gene match: 2. CDR1 is SNHLY, CDR2 FYNNEI, per germline.

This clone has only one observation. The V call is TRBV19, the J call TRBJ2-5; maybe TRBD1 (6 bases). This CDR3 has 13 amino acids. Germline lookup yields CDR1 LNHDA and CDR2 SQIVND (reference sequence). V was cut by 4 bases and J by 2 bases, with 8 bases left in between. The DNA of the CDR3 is TGTGCCAGTAGTAGGGGGCTTCAAGAGACCCAGTACTTC. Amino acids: CASSRGLQETQYF.

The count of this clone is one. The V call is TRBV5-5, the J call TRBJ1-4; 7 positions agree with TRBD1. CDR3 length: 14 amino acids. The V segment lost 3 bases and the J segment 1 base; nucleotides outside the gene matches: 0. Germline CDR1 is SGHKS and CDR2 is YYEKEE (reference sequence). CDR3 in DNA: TGTGCCAGCAGCTGGGACAGAACTAATGAAAAACTGTTTTTT. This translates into CASSWDRTNEKLFF.

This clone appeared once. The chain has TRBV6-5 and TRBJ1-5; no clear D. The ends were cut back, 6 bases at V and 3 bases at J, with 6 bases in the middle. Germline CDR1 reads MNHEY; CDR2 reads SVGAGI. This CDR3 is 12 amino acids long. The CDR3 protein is CASSRPNQPQHF. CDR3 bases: TGTGCCAGCAGCCGTCCCAATCAGCCCCAGCATTTT.

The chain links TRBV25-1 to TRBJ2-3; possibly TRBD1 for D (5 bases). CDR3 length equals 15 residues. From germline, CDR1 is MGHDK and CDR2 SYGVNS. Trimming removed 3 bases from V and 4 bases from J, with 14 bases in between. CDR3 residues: CASSDNVGPPDTQYF. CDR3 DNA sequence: TGTGCCAGCAGTGACAACGTGGGGCCCCCAGATACGCAGTATTTT.

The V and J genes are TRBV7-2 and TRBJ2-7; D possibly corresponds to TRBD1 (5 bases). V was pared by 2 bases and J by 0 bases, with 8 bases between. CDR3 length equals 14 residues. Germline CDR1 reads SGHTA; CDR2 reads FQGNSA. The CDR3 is CASSLYQGSYEQYF. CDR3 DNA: TGTGCCAGCAGCTTATATCAGGGCTCCTACGAGCAGTACTTC.

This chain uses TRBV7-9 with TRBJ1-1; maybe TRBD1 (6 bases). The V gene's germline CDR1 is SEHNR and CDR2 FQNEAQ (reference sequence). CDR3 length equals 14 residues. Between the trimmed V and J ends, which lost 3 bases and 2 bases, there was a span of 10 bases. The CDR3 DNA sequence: TGTGCCAGCAGCTTCCAGGGGATCAACACTGAAGCTTTCTTT. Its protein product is CASSFQGINTEAFF.

The CDR3 loop is CSASRPGATEAFF. CDR3 nucleotides: TGCAGTGCTAGTCGACCCGGGGCAACTGAAGCTTTCTTT. V usage is TRBV20-1 and J usage is TRBJ1-1; the D gene is possibly TRBD1 (5 bases). Germline V gene data show CDR1 as DFQATT and CDR2 as SNEGSKA (reference sequence). Trimming removed 3 bases from V and 5 bases from J, with 13 bases in between. The CDR3 has 13 amino acids.